This T cell receptor beta chain appears in the sequencing data of a study of shared clonotypes between healthy human individuals. The CDR3 contains 16 residues. Per the germline V gene, CDR1 is GTSNPN and CDR2 is SVGIG (reference sequence). After removal of 2 bases from V and 6 bases from J, the junction contained 12 bases not matched to a gene. As regards this clone: Antigen unknown.

Several immunoSEQ plates received, in even portions, the genomic DNA of each subset. Generated by immunoSEQ multiplex PCR, the TCRdb table keeps only in-frame clones and is missing some. The sample carries 1,500,000 or so clones, approximately 98.5% recorded once. Overall study results and limits: The four-donor shared clonotypes exceeded non-shared clonotypes in generation probability, with non-shared ones scoring lower.

This receptor was identified in a man younger than 45 in good health. The chain links TRBV30 to TRBJ2-1; 8 nucleotides line up with TRBD2. Sequencing was performed on naive CD4+ T cells sorted from blood. This sample's subset: CD45RA+ positively selected. The CDR3 nucleotides are TGTGCCTGGAGTCCGACTAGCGCTACTAGTGCCAATGAGCAGTTCTTC. Translating gives CAWSPTSATSANEQFF.